Listed below are T cell receptor beta chains from one sample, sequenced in a study of T cells in localized non-small cell lung cancer. Clones were sequenced by immunoSEQ multiplex PCR, and TCRdb holds only the in-frame ones, with some missing. The sample shows fewer than 20,000 clones, about 80% of them seen only once. Sequenced here: peripheral blood, sampled before any cancer treatment. These receptors all stem from a male donor at least 60 years old with stage I lung adenocarcinoma. CDR3s include the opening cysteine and the closing phenylalanine or tryptophan. The D gene is left open where the match is weak. Not all rows give a size; the values are once, few, many and, for expanded clones, a class.

V gene,D gene,J gene,clone size,CDR3 protein,CDR3 DNA
TRBV2,NA,TRBJ1-2,NA,CASSRQGGDGYTF,TGTGCCAGCAGCCGCCAGGGCGGGGATGGCTACACCTTC
TRBV19,NA,TRBJ1-2,NA,CASSSTRDRELYGYTF,TGTGCCAGTAGTTCCACCCGGGACCGAGAACTGTATGGCTACACCTTC
TRBV27,NA,TRBJ1-4,few,CASGAYVDEKLFF,TGTGCCAGCGGGGCCTATGTGGATGAAAAACTGTTTTTT
TRBV5-4,NA,TRBJ1-2,NA,CASSLVPGEGYGYTF,TGTGCCAGCAGCTTGGTGCCAGGGGAGGGCTATGGCTACACCTTC
TRBV7-3,TRBD2,TRBJ2-3,NA,CASSWLAGGRTDTQYF,TGTGCCAGCAGCTGGCTAGCGGGAGGGCGCACAGATACGCAGTATTTT
TRBV7-3,TRBD2,TRBJ2-3,NA,CASSWGLAGVSTDTQYF,TGTGCCAGCAGCTGGGGACTAGCGGGAGTTAGCACAGATACGCAGTATTTT
TRBV11-3,TRBD1,TRBJ2-5,once,CASSLHRGQETQYF,TGTGCCAGCAGCCTTCACAGGGGTCAAGAGACCCAGTACTTC
TRBV7-9,NA,TRBJ2-7,NA,CASSLSYEQYF,TGTGCCAGCAGCTTAAGTTACGAGCAGTACTTC
TRBV7-9,NA,TRBJ2-2,once,CATSTEGENTGELFF,TGTGCCACCTCTACCGAAGGAGAGAACACCGGGGAGCTGTTTTTT
TRBV28,TRBD1,TRBJ1-2,NA,CASKTGGANYGYTF,TGTGCCAGCAAGACAGGGGGCGCTAACTATGGCTACACCTTC
TRBV6-1,TRBD1,TRBJ2-7,NA,CASSEAGTESYEQYF,TGTGCCAGCAGTGAAGCGGGGACAGAGAGCTACGAGCAGTACTTC